The TCR beta chain described here comes from a study of Ad26.COV2.S vaccination and SARS-CoV-2 variants. Study conclusions and caveats: Spike-specific responses of CD8+ and CD4+ T cells were reported to display substantial breadth after vaccination.

As to treatment: approximately 18 received Ad26.COV2.S at low or high dose, single or two shots; roughly five received placebo; per-sample allocation not given. Day 63 after the first injection of vaccine or placebo was the sampling time. This CDR3 is 12 amino acids long. CDR1 and CDR2 from the germline V gene are KGHSH and LQKENI. With 1 base removed from V and 13 bases from J, the gap between germline ends came to 11 bases. Repertoires were generated with immunoSEQ multiplex PCR, while TCRdb's copy carries only in-frame clones and drops some. This table holds 300,000 to 400,000 clones, approximately 85% found once. As to this clone: Antigen unknown.

The chain is built from TRBV18 and TRBJ2-1; no definite D call. The source material was peripheral blood, sampled in a trial of Ad26.COV2.S vaccine versus placebo. This receptor was obtained from a person between 18 and 65 years old who received the Ad26.COV2.S COVID-19 vaccine or a placebo. The CDR3 sequence: CASSPLSEQQFF. The CDR3 bases are TGTGCCAGCTCACCACTTTCGGAACAACAGTTCTTC.